This TCR beta chain was retrieved from a study of T-cell memory formation after mild COVID-19. Study conclusions and caveats: Clones contracting day 15 to 85 were balanced CD4/CD8; later expanders leaned CD4+.

MiXCR was run by TCRdb on the 5' RACE reads, yielding one entry per CDR3 protein. The table includes roughly 620,000 distinct CDR3 sequences, roughly 17% detected once. Points on this clonotype: Its specificity is not known.

Trimming took off 5 bases at V and 2 bases at J, with 25 bases between the two ends. The CDR3 sequence is 19 residues long. The V gene's germline CDR1 is MGHRA and CDR2 YSYEKL. The chain is built from TRBV4-1 and TRBJ1-5, with a possible D match to TRBD1 (6 bases). Sequenced: PBMCs or a T cell subset sorted from them (not recorded which). This TCR was sampled from an adult woman who had mild COVID-19 (a few samples of this study predate the infection). Cell type and time point are not known. The CDR3 loop is CASSEGGFLQGMRNQPQHF. CDR3 in DNA: TGCGCCAGCAGCGAGGGGGGATTTTTACAGGGAATGCGCAATCAGCCCCAGCATTTT.